This T cell receptor beta chain was retrieved from a study of spatial heterogeneity in lung cancer. The time point: sample taken at primary tumor resection. The sequenced material consisted of unsorted whole RNA from tumor, nontumor lung or frozen PBMC. Samples were obtained from roughly 65 donors, all untreated early-stage non-small cell lung cancer patients. General study points: At tumor resection, ubiquitous expanded TCRs were detected in blood more often than later.

Germline CDR1 is LGHDT and CDR2 is YNNKEL (reference sequence). The CDR3 sequence is 16 residues long. V lost 0 bases and J lost 11; bases outside the gene matches: 12. This clonotype turned up a few times. Its antigen is unknown. The study tagged each TCR cDNA molecule with a unique molecular identifier. TCRdb fed the 5' RACE reads into MiXCR, producing one record per CDR3 protein. Among roughly 79,000 distinct CDR3 sequences listed, 10% to 15% were seen once. This TCR was sampled from a male donor with early-stage non-small cell lung cancer. The sample consisted of PBMCs, taken at surgery. The chain links TRBV3-1 to TRBJ2-1; 8 bases are shared with TRBD2. CDR3 nucleotide sequence: TGTGCCAGCAGCCAAGATCAGGCCATCGGGGGGGCCAAGCAGTTCTTC. This sequence encodes CASSQDQAIGGAKQFF.